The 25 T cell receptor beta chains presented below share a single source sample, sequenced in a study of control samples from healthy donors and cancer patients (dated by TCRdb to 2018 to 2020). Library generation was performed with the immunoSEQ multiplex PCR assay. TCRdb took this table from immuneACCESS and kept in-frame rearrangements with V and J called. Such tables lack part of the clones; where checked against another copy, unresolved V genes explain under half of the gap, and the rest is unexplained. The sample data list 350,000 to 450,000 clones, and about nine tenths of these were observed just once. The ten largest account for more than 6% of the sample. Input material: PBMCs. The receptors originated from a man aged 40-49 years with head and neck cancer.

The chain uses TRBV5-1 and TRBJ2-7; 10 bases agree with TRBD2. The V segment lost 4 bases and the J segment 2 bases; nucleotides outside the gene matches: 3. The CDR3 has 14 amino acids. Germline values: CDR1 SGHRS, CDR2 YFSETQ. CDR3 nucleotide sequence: TGCGCCAGCAGCGTCGGACTAGCGGCCTACGAGCAGTACTTC. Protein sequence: CASSVGLAAYEQYF.

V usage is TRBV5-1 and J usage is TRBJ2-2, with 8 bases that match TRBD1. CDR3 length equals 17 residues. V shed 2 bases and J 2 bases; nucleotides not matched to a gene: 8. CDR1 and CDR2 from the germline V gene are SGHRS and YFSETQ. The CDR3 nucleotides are TGCGCCAGCAGCTTAGGCAGGGGGCGCCTTAACACCGGGGAGCTGTTTTTT. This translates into CASSLGRGRLNTGELFF.

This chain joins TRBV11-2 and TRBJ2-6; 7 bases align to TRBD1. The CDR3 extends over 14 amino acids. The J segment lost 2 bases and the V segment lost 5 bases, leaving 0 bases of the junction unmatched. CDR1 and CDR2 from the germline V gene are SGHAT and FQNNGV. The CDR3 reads CASSDRAGANVLTF. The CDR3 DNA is TGTGCCAGCAGCGACAGGGCTGGGGCCAACGTCCTGACTTTC. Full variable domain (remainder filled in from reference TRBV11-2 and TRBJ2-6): EAGVAQSPRYKIIEKRQSVAFWCNPISGHATLYWYQQILGQGPKLLIQFQNNGVVDDSQLPKDRFSAERLKGVDSTLKIQPAKLEDSAVYLCASSDRAGANVLTFGAGSRLTVL.

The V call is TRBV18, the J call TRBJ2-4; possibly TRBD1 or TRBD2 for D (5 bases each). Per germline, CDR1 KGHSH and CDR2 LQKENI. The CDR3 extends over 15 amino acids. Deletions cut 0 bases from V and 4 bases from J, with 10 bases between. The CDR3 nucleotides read TGTGCCAGCTCACCACCTCAGGGACGAAAAAACATTCAGTACTTC. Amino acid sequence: CASSPPQGRKNIQYF.

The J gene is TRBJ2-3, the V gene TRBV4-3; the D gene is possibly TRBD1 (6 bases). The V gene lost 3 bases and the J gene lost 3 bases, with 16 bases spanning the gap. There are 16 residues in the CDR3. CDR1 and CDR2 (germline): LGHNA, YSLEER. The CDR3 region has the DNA TGCGCCAGCAGCCAGGAACCCAGGGGTCGGACAGATACGCAGTATTTT. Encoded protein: CASSQEPRGRTDTQYF.

The CDR3 DNA reads TGTGCCAGCAGCCCCGGGACAGGATCCTACGAGCAGTACTTC. Protein: CASSPGTGSYEQYF. The rearrangement links TRBV6-5 to TRBJ2-7, with 8 positions matching TRBD1. The V segment lost 6 bases and the J segment 1 base; nucleotides outside the gene matches: 5. This CDR3 has 14 amino acids. Germline V gene sequence: CDR1 MNHEY, CDR2 SVGAGI.

For the CDR3, the DNA is TGTGCCAGTCGGGGGGGTTCGGTCGGAAACACCATATATTTT. Encoded protein: CASRGGSVGNTIYF. The chain links TRBV6-5 to TRBJ1-3, with a possible D match to TRBD1 (5 bases). This CDR3 has 14 residues. Between the trimmed V and J ends, which lost 9 bases and 4 bases, there was a span of 16 bases. CDR1 is MNHEY, CDR2 SVGAGI, per germline.

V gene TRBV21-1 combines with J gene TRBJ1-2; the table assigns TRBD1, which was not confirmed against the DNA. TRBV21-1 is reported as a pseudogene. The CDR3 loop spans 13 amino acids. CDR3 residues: CASNQDRAYGYTF. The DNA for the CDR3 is TGTGCCAGCAACCAGGACAGGGCCTATGGCTACACCTTC.

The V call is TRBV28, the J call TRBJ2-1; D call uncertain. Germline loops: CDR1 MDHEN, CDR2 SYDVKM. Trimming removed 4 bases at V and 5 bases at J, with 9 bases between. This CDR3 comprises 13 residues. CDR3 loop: CASSSQRNNEQFF. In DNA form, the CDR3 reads TGTGCCAGCAGTTCCCAGCGTAACAATGAGCAGTTCTTC.

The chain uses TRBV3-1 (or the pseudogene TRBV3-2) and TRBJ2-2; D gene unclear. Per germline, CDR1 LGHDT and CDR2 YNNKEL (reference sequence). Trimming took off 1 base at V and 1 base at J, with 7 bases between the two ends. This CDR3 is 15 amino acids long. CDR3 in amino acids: CASSQVMGNTGELFF. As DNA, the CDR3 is TGTGCCAGCAGCCAAGTAATGGGGAACACCGGGGAGCTGTTTTTT.

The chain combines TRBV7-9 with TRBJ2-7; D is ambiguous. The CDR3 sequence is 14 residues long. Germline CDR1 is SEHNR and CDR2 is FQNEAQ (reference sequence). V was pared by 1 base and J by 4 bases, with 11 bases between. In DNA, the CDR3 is TGTGCCAGCAGCTTAGATCTCAGGAATTACGAGCAGTACTTC. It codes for CASSLDLRNYEQYF. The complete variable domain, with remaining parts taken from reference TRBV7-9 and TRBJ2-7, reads DTGVSQNPRHKITKRGQNVTFRCDPISEHNRLYWYRQTLGQGPEFLTYFQNEAQLEKSRLLSDRFSAERPKGSFSTLEIQRTEQGDSAMYLCASSLDLRNYEQYFGPGTRLTVT.

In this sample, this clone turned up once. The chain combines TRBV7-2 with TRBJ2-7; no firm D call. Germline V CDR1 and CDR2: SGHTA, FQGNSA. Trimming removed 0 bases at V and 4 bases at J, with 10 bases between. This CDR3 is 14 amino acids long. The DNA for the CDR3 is TGTGCCAGCAGCTTAGCCTCGGAACAGTACGAGCAGTACTTC. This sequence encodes CASSLASEQYEQYF. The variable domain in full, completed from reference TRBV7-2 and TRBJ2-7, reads GAGVSQSPSNKVTEKGKDVELRCDPISGHTALYWYRQSLGQGLEFLIYFQGNSAPDKSGLPSDRFSAERTGGSVSTLTIQRTQQEDSAVYLCASSLASEQYEQYFGPGTRLTVT.

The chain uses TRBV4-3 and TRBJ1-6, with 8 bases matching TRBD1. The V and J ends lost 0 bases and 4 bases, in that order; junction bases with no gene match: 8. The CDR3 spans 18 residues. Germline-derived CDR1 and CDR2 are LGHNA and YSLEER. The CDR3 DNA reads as TGCGCCAGCAGCCAAGATCGTGGCAGGGGGCTGTATAATTCACCCCTCCACTTT. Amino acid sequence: CASSQDRGRGLYNSPLHF.

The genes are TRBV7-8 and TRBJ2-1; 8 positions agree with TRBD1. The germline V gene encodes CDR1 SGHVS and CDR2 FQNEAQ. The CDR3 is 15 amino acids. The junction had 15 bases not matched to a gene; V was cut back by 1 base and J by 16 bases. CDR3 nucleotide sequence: TGTGCCAGCAGCTTAGACAGTACAGGGGGAAGGGGTGATTTCTTC. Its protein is CASSLDSTGGRGDFF.

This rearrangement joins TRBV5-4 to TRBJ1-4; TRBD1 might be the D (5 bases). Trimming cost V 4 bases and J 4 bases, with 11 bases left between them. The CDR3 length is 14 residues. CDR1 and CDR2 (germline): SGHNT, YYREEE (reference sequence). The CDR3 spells CASSRGPYNEKLFF. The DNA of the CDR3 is TGTGCCAGCAGCAGGGGACCGTATAATGAAAAACTGTTTTTT.

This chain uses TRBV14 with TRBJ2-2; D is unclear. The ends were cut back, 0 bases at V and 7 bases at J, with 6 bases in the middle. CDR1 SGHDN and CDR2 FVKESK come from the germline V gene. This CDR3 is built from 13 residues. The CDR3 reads CASSQDLDGELFF. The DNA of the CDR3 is TGTGCCAGCAGCCAAGATTTGGACGGGGAGCTGTTTTTT.

CDR3 sequence (DNA): TGTGCCATCAGTGATGGGACAGTCTATGGCTACACCTTC. Translating it yields CAISDGTVYGYTF. The rearrangement joins TRBV10-3 to TRBJ1-2; 7 bases match TRBD1. The CDR3 is 13 residues long. Germline V gene sequence: CDR1 ENHRY, CDR2 SYGVKD. V lost 3 bases and J lost 4; bases outside the gene matches: 2.

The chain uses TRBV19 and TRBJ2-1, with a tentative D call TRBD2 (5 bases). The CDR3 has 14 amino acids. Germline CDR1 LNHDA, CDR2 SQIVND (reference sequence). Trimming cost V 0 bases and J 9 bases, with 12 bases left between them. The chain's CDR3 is CASSIDPGVSEQFF. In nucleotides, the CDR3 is TGTGCCAGTAGTATAGACCCCGGGGTGAGTGAGCAGTTCTTC.

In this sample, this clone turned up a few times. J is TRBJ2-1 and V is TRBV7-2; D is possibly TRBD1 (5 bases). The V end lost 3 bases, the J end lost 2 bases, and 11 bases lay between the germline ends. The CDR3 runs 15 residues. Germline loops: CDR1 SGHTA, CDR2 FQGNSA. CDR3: CASSFGREPYNEQFF. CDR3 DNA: TGTGCCAGCAGCTTCGGCAGGGAACCCTACAATGAGCAGTTCTTC. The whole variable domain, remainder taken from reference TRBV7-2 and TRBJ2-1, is GAGVSQSPSNKVTEKGKDVELRCDPISGHTALYWYRQSLGQGLEFLIYFQGNSAPDKSGLPSDRFSAERTGGSVSTLTIQRTQQEDSAVYLCASSFGREPYNEQFFGPGTRLTVL.

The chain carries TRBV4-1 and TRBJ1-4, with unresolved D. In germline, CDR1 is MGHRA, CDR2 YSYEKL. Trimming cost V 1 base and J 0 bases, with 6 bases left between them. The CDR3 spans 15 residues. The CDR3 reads CASSQGRPTNEKLFF. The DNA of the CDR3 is TGCGCCAGCAGCCAAGGTCGGCCAACTAATGAAAAACTGTTTTTT.

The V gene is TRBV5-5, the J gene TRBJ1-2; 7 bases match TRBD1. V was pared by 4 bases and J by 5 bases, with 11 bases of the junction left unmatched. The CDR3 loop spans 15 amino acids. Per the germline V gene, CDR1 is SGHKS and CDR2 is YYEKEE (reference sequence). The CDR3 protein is CASSISPGQQYGYTF. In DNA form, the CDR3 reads TGTGCCAGCAGCATCTCACCGGGACAGCAGTATGGCTACACCTTC.

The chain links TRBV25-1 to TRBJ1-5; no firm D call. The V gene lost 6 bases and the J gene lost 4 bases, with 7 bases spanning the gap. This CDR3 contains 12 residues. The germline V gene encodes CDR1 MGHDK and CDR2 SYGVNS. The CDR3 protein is CASRRENQPQHF. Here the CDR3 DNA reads TGTGCCAGCAGACGGGAAAATCAGCCCCAGCATTTT.

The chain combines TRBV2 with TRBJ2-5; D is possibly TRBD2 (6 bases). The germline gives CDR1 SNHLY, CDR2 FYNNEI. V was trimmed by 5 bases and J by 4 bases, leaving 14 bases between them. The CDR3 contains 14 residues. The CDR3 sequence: CASSLDPGGETQYF. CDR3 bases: TGTGCCAGCAGTCTGGACCCCGGGGGAGAGACCCAGTACTTC.

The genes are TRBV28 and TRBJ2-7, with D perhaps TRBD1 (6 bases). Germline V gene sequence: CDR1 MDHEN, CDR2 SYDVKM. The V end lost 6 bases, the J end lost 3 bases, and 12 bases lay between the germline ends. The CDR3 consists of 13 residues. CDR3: CASRGQLNYEQYF. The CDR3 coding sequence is TGTGCCAGCAGAGGACAGCTAAACTACGAGCAGTACTTC.

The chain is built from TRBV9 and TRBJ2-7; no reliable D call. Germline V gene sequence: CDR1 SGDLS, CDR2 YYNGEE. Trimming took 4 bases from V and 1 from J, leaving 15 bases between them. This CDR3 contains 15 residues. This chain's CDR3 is CASSLGPRFSYEQYF. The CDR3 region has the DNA TGTGCCAGCAGCCTCGGCCCCAGGTTTTCCTACGAGCAGTACTTC.